The following is a T cell receptor beta chain sequence with its context. Its antigen is still unknown. The data were produced by immunoSEQ multiplex PCR, yet TCRdb's version contains in-frame clones alone and is incomplete. The sample includes about 95,000 clones, 85% to 90% of them seen just once. This sample was included in a study of T cell responses to AZD1222 COVID-19 vaccine. As for the study in general: Pooled together were second doses at about 4 or about 12 weeks. Study-wide results and limits: Distributed over spike, vaccine-associated CD4 TCRs predominated at 160-218 and 743-854. With two AZD1222 doses given, Spike-specific TCR breadth and depth both rose. Most donors were white British, females outnumbered males, and clonal diversity was possibly underestimated.

The CDR3 contains 13 residues. Germline V gene sequence: CDR1 SQVTM, CDR2 ANQGSEA. Trimming removed 3 bases at V and 3 bases at J, with 11 bases between. The TCR originated in an adult in good health. The gene calls are TRBV29-1 and TRBJ2-5; D assignment may be TRBD1 or TRBD2 (5 bases each). The source was peripheral blood, collected on day 0 of AZD1222 vaccination. CDR3 DNA sequence: TGCAGCGTTGAGGGGACCTCAAAAGAGACCCAGTACTTC. Translation gives CSVEGTSKETQYF.